The entry below describes one TCR beta chain. These data come from a study of regulatory T cells in long-lasting Graves disease. Time point here: persistent/refractory GD, antithyroid drugs over 5 years with positive TRAb. There was RNA extracted from PBMCs, and the TCR library was made from it. TCR beta libraries were built with iRepertoire HTBI primers and Arm-PCR of CDR3 regions. TCRdb re-called the multiplex PCR reads with MiXCR, one entry per CDR3 protein. Among 350,000 to 450,000 distinct CDR3 sequences listed, more than 20% were seen once. Germline CDR1 is SGHVS and CDR2 is FQNEAQ. The CDR3 is 16 residues long. Trimming cost V 5 bases and J 1 base; bases outside gene matches: 9.

The genes are TRBV7-8 and TRBJ2-3, with 7 bases matching TRBD2. The sequence was obtained from a woman in her 40s with Graves disease. The sequencing used peripheral blood mononuclear cells (PBMCs), collected when the disease was refractory, from a patient treated with antithyroid drugs. The CDR3, as DNA: TGTGCCAGCAGCCCAGTGGGCAGCGGGGGCACAGATACGCAGTATTTT. Translation: CASSPVGSGGTDTQYF.